One and the same sample provided the 23 T cell receptor beta chains below, sequenced in a study of response to subunit inactivated influenza vaccine. TCRdb passed the RT-PCR reads through MiXCR, listing each CDR3 protein once. Of about 700,000 distinct CDR3 sequences in the sample, approximately 14% were seen once. Sequencing used PBMCs from blood, obtained about 14 days before vaccination. The receptors come from a man aged 45-65 years who received an inactivated influenza vaccine.

This clonotype was picked up a small number of times. The rearrangement uses TRBV14 and TRBJ2-5; possibly TRBD1 or TRBD2 for D (5 bases each). The germline V and J ends were trimmed by 1 base and 5 bases, with 8 bases remaining between them. CDR3 length: 13 amino acids. The V gene's germline CDR1 is SGHDN and CDR2 FVKESK. The CDR3 spells CASSQAGAETQYF. For the CDR3, the DNA is TGTGCCAGCAGCCAAGCCGGGGCCGAGACCCAGTACTTC.

The rearrangement uses TRBV20-1 and TRBJ2-7, with TRBD2 matching over 9 bases. CDR3 length equals 15 residues. The J segment lost 4 bases and the V segment lost 0 bases, leaving 7 bases of the junction unmatched. Germline V CDR1 and CDR2: DFQATT, SNEGSKA (reference sequence). CDR3 sequence: CSARDESGRRYEQYF. As DNA, the CDR3 is TGCAGTGCTAGAGATGAGAGCGGGAGGAGGTACGAGCAGTACTTC.

This clonotype was detected a few times. The rearrangement joins TRBV10-3 to TRBJ2-3; the match to TRBD2 covers 10 bases. Trimming removed 0 bases from V and 8 bases from J; junction bases left unmatched: 8. The CDR3 runs to 16 residues. CDR1 is ENHRY and CDR2 is SYGVKD in the germline V gene. CDR3 nucleotides: TGTGCCATCAGTGAGTCGAGGTCTAGCGGGAGTGGTACGCAGTATTTT. It is translated as CAISESRSSGSGTQYF.

This clonotype appeared a single time. This chain joins TRBV7-2 and TRBJ2-2; 10 bases line up with TRBD2. CDR1 and CDR2 (germline): SGHTA, FQGNSA. V was pared by 5 bases and J by 4 bases, with 10 bases of the junction left unmatched. The CDR3 is 17 residues long. CDR3 region: CASSRRAGGPGTGELFF. In nucleotides, the CDR3 is TGTGCCAGCAGCCGCCGAGCGGGAGGGCCTGGCACCGGGGAGCTGTTTTTT.

V gene TRBV6-5 combines with J gene TRBJ1-5; TRBD1 might be the D (6 bases). The CDR3 has 16 amino acids. Trimming removed 2 bases from V and 4 bases from J, with 15 bases in between. Germline V gene data show CDR1 as MNHEY and CDR2 as SVGAGI. The CDR3 loop is CASSYEGGAGNQPQHF. In nucleotides, the CDR3 is TGTGCCAGCAGTTACGAGGGGGGCGCCGGGAATCAGCCCCAGCATTTT.

This clonotype was recorded a few times. V is TRBV20-1 and J is TRBJ2-5, with TRBD1 matching over 8 bases. Germline assignment: CDR1 DFQATT and CDR2 SNEGSKA (reference sequence). V lost 6 bases and J lost 1; bases outside the gene matches: 16. This CDR3 comprises 17 residues. The CDR3 sequence is CSATLERNRGFQETQYF. DNA for the CDR3: TGCAGTGCCACGCTAGAGAGGAACAGGGGGTTCCAAGAGACCCAGTACTTC.

The chain is built from TRBV6-6 and TRBJ2-5; no reliable D call. CDR3 size: 12 residues. Per germline, CDR1 MNHNY and CDR2 SVGAGI (reference sequence). The V gene lost 11 bases and the J gene lost 1 base, with 11 bases spanning the gap. Here the CDR3 reads CAGECRQETQYF. In DNA, the CDR3 is TGTGCCGGAGAGTGTCGCCAAGAGACCCAGTACTTC.

The gene calls are TRBV4-2 and TRBJ2-1; 9 nucleotides agree with TRBD2. V shed 1 base and J 9 bases; nucleotides not matched to a gene: 7. CDR1 is LGHNA, CDR2 YNFKEQ, per germline. CDR3 length: 15 residues. The CDR3 region has the DNA TGTGCCAGCAGCCAAGTTCTAGCGGGGTGGGTTGAGCAGTTCTTC. Encoded protein: CASSQVLAGWVEQFF.

The chain employs TRBV4-1 and TRBJ1-1; TRBD1 matches at 7 bases. This CDR3 contains 14 residues. Germline CDR1 MGHRA, CDR2 YSYEKL. J lost 7 bases, V lost 8 bases, and 13 bases had no gene match. The CDR3: CASGKIGDRNEAFF. CDR3 DNA sequence: TGCGCCAGCGGAAAAATCGGGGACAGAAATGAAGCTTTCTTT.

This clonotype was seen many times. The V and J genes are TRBV7-9 and TRBJ2-1; 11 nucleotides agree with TRBD2. The V gene's germline CDR1 is SEHNR and CDR2 FQNEAQ (reference sequence). There are 14 residues in the CDR3. The V gene end was trimmed by 4 bases and the J gene end by 10 bases; junction bases not matched to a gene: 6. CDR3 sequence reads: CASSSGLAEGEQFF. The CDR3 DNA follows: TGTGCCAGCAGCTCGGGACTAGCGGAGGGGGAGCAGTTCTTC.

V is TRBV4-2 and J is TRBJ1-5; D is possibly TRBD1 (5 bases). The germline CDR1 and CDR2 sequences are LGHNA and YNFKEQ. Trimming removed 1 base at V and 4 bases at J, with 11 bases between. The CDR3 consists of 15 residues. CDR3 coding DNA: TGTGCCAGCAGCCAAGTGTCAGGGCAGAATCAGCCCCAGCATTTT. Its translation: CASSQVSGQNQPQHF.

This clonotype was picked up a small number of times. V is TRBV30 and J is TRBJ2-2; D is ambiguous. The germline gives CDR1 GTSNPN, CDR2 SVGIG (reference sequence). The length of the CDR3 is 15 residues. The V end lost 3 bases, the J end lost 4 bases, and 15 bases lay between the germline ends. For the CDR3, the DNA is TGTGCCTGGAGCCGGGTCGAAACAATCACCGGGGAGCTGTTTTTT. Amino acid sequence: CAWSRVETITGELFF.

V and J are TRBV27 and TRBJ1-1, with TRBD1 matching 7 bases. The germline V gene encodes CDR1 MNHEY and CDR2 SMNVEV (reference sequence). The V and J ends lost 5 bases and 5 bases, in that order; junction bases with no gene match: 11. The CDR3 consists of 15 residues. CDR3 loop: CASSGTALGGTEAFF. In DNA form, the CDR3 reads TGTGCCAGCAGTGGGACAGCGCTGGGAGGGACTGAAGCTTTCTTT.

The chain combines TRBV29-1 with TRBJ2-5, with no clear D. CDR3 length: 8 amino acids. The V and J ends lost 6 bases and 7 bases respectively, with 3 bases between them. Germline V lookup: CDR1 SQVTM, CDR2 ANQGSEA. As DNA, the CDR3 is TGCAGCGTGGGGACCCAGTACTTC. It specifies CSVGTQYF.

The table lists this clonotype with many counts. The chain joins TRBV6-2 or TRBV6-3 to TRBJ2-2, with 8 bases lining up with TRBD1. The CDR3 spans 15 residues. The V gene end was trimmed by 8 bases and the J gene end by 4 bases; junction bases not matched to a gene: 9. The V gene's germline CDR1 is MNHEY and CDR2 SVGEGT. The DNA of the CDR3 is TGTGCCAGCTGGCCGGGACAGGCCATCACCGGGGAGCTGTTTTTT. Its translation is CASWPGQAITGELFF.

The genes are TRBV9 and TRBJ1-1; D is unresolved. The CDR3 covers 12 residues. The germline V gene encodes CDR1 SGDLS and CDR2 YYNGEE. V was shortened by 3 bases and J by 8 bases, with 11 bases between the two germline ends. The CDR3 loop reads CASSAWAGEAFF. CDR3 in DNA: TGTGCCAGCAGCGCCTGGGCAGGAGAAGCTTTCTTT.

This clonotype was detected a few times. In DNA form, the CDR3 reads TGTGCCAGCAGCTCGTACAGGGATGGCTACACCTTC. This translates into CASSSYRDGYTF. The chain uses TRBV7-2 and TRBJ1-2; TRBD1 is a possible D gene (6 bases). The CDR3 runs 12 residues. Trimming cost V 4 bases and J 6 bases, with 9 bases left between them. CDR1 and CDR2 from the germline V gene are SGHTA and FQGNSA.

This clonotype occurred a few times. The V and J genes are TRBV18 and TRBJ2-2; the match to TRBD2 covers 14 bases. The J segment lost 6 bases and the V segment lost 3 bases, leaving 9 bases of the junction unmatched. Germline CDR1 KGHSH, CDR2 LQKENI. The CDR3 is 18 residues long. CDR3 residues: CASSPPNMGLAGAGELFF. The CDR3 region has the DNA TGTGCCAGCTCACCGCCGAACATGGGACTAGCGGGAGCCGGGGAGCTGTTTTTT.

The rearrangement uses TRBV14 and TRBJ2-4; D ambiguous. Germline loops: CDR1 SGHDN, CDR2 FVKESK. Trimming removed 0 bases at V and 0 bases at J, with 18 bases between. The CDR3 covers 19 residues. The CDR3 DNA reads as TGTGCCAGCAGCCAAGACAGGTTGGAGCCCTATCTAGCCAAAAACATTCAGTACTTC. Amino acid sequence: CASSQDRLEPYLAKNIQYF.

This clonotype was counted at least ten times. The chain couples TRBV24-1 to TRBJ2-2; a possible D gene is TRBD2 (6 bases). V lost 10 bases, J lost 3 bases, and 14 bases lay in between. Germline V lookup: CDR1 KGHDR, CDR2 SFDVKD. CDR3 length equals 14 residues. This CDR3 reads CATQATGDTGELFF. CDR3 bases: TGTGCCACGCAGGCCACGGGGGACACCGGGGAGCTGTTTTTT.

The chain employs TRBV6-2 or TRBV6-3 and TRBJ2-7; 7 nucleotides match TRBD2. Germline CDR1 and CDR2: MNHEY and SVGEGT. The CDR3 length is 14 residues. The trim removed 7 bases at V and 0 bases at J, leaving 6 bases unmatched. The CDR3 nucleotides are TGTGCCAGCAATTTAGCGGGTTACTCCTACGAGCAGTACTTC. Its protein is CASNLAGYSYEQYF.

This rearrangement joins TRBV11-2 to TRBJ2-7, with D perhaps matching TRBD2 (5 bases). CDR1 is SGHAT and CDR2 is FQNNGV in the germline V gene. The V and J ends lost 6 bases and 3 bases respectively, with 18 bases between them. This CDR3 has 15 amino acids. In DNA, the CDR3 is TGTGCCAGCAGGCGGGCTGGGAGCTCCCGCTACGAGCAGTACTTC. Translating gives CASRRAGSSRYEQYF.

The chain links TRBV6-1 to TRBJ2-3, with unresolved D. Germline V gives CDR1 MNHNS, CDR2 SASEGT. This CDR3 comprises 14 residues. Trimming left V 6 bases short and J 0 bases short, with 10 bases between. CDR3 DNA sequence: TGTGCCAGCAGGGGGTACCTTAGCACAGATACGCAGTATTTT. It specifies CASRGYLSTDTQYF.